Presented here are 14 T cell receptor beta chains from one specimen sequenced in a study of glioma-infiltrating T cells. Using RNA template, CDR3s of TCR alpha and beta were amplified with iRepertoire arm-PCR. MiXCR, applied by TCRdb to the multiplex PCR reads, yields one record per CDR3 protein. The sample records fewer than 55,000 distinct CDR3 sequences, more than 20% being singletons. The sequenced material came from glioma tissue, nonneoplastic brain tissue, or PBMCs (not recorded which). Every receptor here comes from a human donor with low-grade glioma or glioblastoma, undergoing nonglioma brain surgery, or in good health (not recorded which).

This clonotype was seen ten or more times. The rearrangement uses TRBV28 and TRBJ1-2; D not resolved. The CDR3 spans 14 residues. The V gene's germline CDR1 is MDHEN and CDR2 SYDVKM. Trimming cost V 3 bases and J 0 bases, with 8 bases left between them. The chain's CDR3 is CASSLRPTNYGYTF. CDR3 in DNA: TGTGCCAGCAGTTTGAGGCCGACTAACTATGGCTACACCTTC.

This clonotype was seen only a few times. The chain recombines TRBV6-1 with TRBJ2-5, with D perhaps matching TRBD2 (5 bases). The V end was cut by 6 bases, the J end by 4 bases, with 18 bases between. Germline V gives CDR1 MNHNS, CDR2 SASEGT. This CDR3 spans 15 amino acids. The CDR3 DNA sequence: TGTGCCAGCAGCTATCACGGGGAGCCCCCAGAGACCCAGTACTTC. This encodes CASSYHGEPPETQYF.

This clonotype was detected ten times or more. The chain recombines TRBV6-6 with TRBJ2-7, with a weak D call TRBD1 (6 bases). Germline assignment: CDR1 MNHNY and CDR2 SVGAGI (reference sequence). Trimming took 2 bases from V and 0 from J, leaving 11 bases between them. The CDR3 sequence is 15 residues long. In DNA, the CDR3 is TGTGCCAGCAGTTACGGGACACCCACCTCCTACGAGCAGTACTTC. Translated: CASSYGTPTSYEQYF.

This clonotype was observed at least ten times. V and J are TRBV4-1 and TRBJ2-5; TRBD2 agrees at 8 bases. CDR1 MGHRA and CDR2 YSYEKL come from the germline V gene. The length of the CDR3 is 17 residues. The ends lost 1 base at V and 7 bases at J; junction bases unmatched: 14. The CDR3, as DNA: TGCGCCAGCAGCCAAGGGGGGATAGCGGGGCCCTGGGGGACCCAGTACTTC. It translates to CASSQGGIAGPWGTQYF.

This clonotype came up many times. The V gene is TRBV7-9, the J gene TRBJ2-3, with TRBD2 matching over 11 bases. The CDR3 spans 15 residues. Looked up from germline, CDR1 is SEHNR and CDR2 is FQNEAQ (reference sequence). J gave up 4 bases and V 5 bases, and 5 bases lay outside the gene matches. The chain's CDR3 is CASSVRLAGSDTQYF. CDR3 bases: TGTGCCAGCAGCGTACGACTAGCGGGATCAGATACGCAGTATTTT.

The V gene is TRBV30, the J gene TRBJ2-1; D not certain. The CDR3 covers 15 residues. The germline gives CDR1 GTSNPN, CDR2 SVGIG (reference sequence). The V end lost 0 bases, the J end lost 1 base, and 10 bases lay between the germline ends. CDR3 in amino acids: CAWSVKGWSYNEQFF. In nucleotides, the CDR3 is TGTGCCTGGAGTGTTAAGGGTTGGTCCTACAATGAGCAGTTCTTC.

In this sample, this clonotype turned up many times. The CDR3 DNA is TGTGCCACCCAGGGAAGGGCTAGCGAGGAGACCCAGTACTTC. Translation: CATQGRASEETQYF. The V call is TRBV10-3, the J call TRBJ2-5, with D tentatively TRBD2 (6 bases). CDR3 size: 14 residues. CDR1 and CDR2 (germline): ENHRY, SYGVKD. With 10 bases removed from V and 5 bases from J, the gap between germline ends came to 20 bases.

This chain joins TRBV20-1 and TRBJ2-2; TRBD2 agrees at 11 bases. Per the germline V gene, CDR1 is DFQATT and CDR2 is SNEGSKA (reference sequence). The CDR3 has 16 amino acids. J lost 3 bases, V lost 6 bases, and 9 bases had no gene match. As DNA, the CDR3 is TGCAGTGCCCGTCCCCCACTAGCGGGAGACACCGGGGAGCTGTTTTTT. Amino acids: CSARPPLAGDTGELFF.

This clonotype occurred many times. The chain combines TRBV3-1 with TRBJ1-2, with 8 bases identical to TRBD1. The J segment lost 12 bases and the V segment lost 2 bases, leaving 8 bases of the junction unmatched. Per the germline V gene, CDR1 is LGHDT and CDR2 is YNNKEL (reference sequence). CDR3 length equals 13 residues. The CDR3 DNA follows: TGTGCCAGCAGCCAAAACCCCGGACAGGGACACACCTTC. Amino acid sequence: CASSQNPGQGHTF. Variable domain in full (rest from reference TRBV3-1 and TRBJ1-2): DTAVSQTPKYLVTQMGNDKSIKCEQNLGHDTMYWYKQDSKKFLKIMFSYNNKELIINETVPNRFSPKSPDKAHLNLHINSLELGDSAVYFCASSQNPGQGHTFGSGTRLTVV.

This clonotype has ten or more counts. The chain combines TRBV7-8 with TRBJ2-3, with D unclear. The CDR3 has 13 residues. Trimming cost V 6 bases and J 2 bases, with 9 bases left between them. Germline assignment: CDR1 SGHVS and CDR2 FQNEAQ. CDR3 DNA sequence: TGTGCCAGCAGTCCCTCAACCACAGATACGCAGTATTTT. It encodes CASSPSTTDTQYF.

This clonotype came up many times. The J gene is TRBJ2-1, the V gene TRBV5-1, with 8 bases lining up with TRBD2. The V gene end was trimmed by 4 bases and the J gene end by 8 bases; junction bases not matched to a gene: 14. The CDR3 length is 16 residues. Germline V lookup: CDR1 SGHRS, CDR2 YFSETQ. The CDR3 DNA reads TGCGCCAGCAGCCAGGAACTTCCGGGGGGGCCCTATGAGCAGTTCTTC. Amino acid sequence: CASSQELPGGPYEQFF.

The table lists this clonotype with many counts. This chain links TRBV28 with TRBJ1-3, with 9 bases matching TRBD1. V shed 4 bases, J shed 6 bases, and the junction held 10 bases outside the gene matches. CDR1 is MDHEN, CDR2 SYDVKM, per germline. CDR3 length: 16 amino acids. Written as DNA, the CDR3 is TGTGCCAGCAGTTCCCAGACAGGGGGTCTTGAAAACACCATATATTTT. This codes for CASSSQTGGLENTIYF.

This clonotype was seen ten or more times. V is TRBV6-1 and J is TRBJ2-4; TRBD2 might be the D (6 bases). The germline CDR1 and CDR2 sequences are MNHNS and SASEGT. With 6 bases removed from V and 8 bases from J, the gap between germline ends came to 17 bases. The CDR3 covers 14 residues. The CDR3 is CASSWISVADIQYF. The CDR3 DNA reads TGTGCCAGCAGCTGGATTTCCGTAGCGGACATTCAGTACTTC.

This clonotype was seen once. The J gene is TRBJ1-3, the V gene TRBV28; D gene unclear. Looked up from germline, CDR1 is MDHEN and CDR2 is SYDVKM. V lost 3 bases to trimming and J lost 4 bases, with 10 bases between them. The CDR3 contains 14 residues. The CDR3 DNA reads as TGTGCCAGCAGTTTCCTAACAGCCGGAAACACCATATATTTT. This codes for CASSFLTAGNTIYF.